The clone carrying this T cell receptor (beta chain) was counted at least ten times. Its antigen is not known. Germline V gene data show CDR1 as MNHNY and CDR2 as SVGAGI (reference sequence). There are 15 residues in the CDR3. V lost 11 bases and J lost 0; bases outside the gene matches: 9. These data originate in a study of cytomegalovirus exposure and HLA in healthy donors. Both 60 Vbeta primers and 13 Jbeta primers went into the PCR. Assay: immunoSEQ multiplex PCR; the TCRdb copy retains only in-frame clones and omits some. Here the sample spans about 71,000 clones, approximately 70% being singletons. Study-level points and caveats: Later on, analysis showed that most CMV-associated TCR beta chains appeared to be HLA-restricted.

This chain connects TRBV6-6 to TRBJ2-1; TRBD2 matches at 8 bases. This receptor was obtained from a woman between 45 and 60 years old in good health and CMV-seropositive. The sample taken for sequencing was PBMCs. CDR3 in amino acids: CACIPREASYNEQFF. CDR3 nucleotides: TGTGCCTGCATTCCGCGGGAGGCCTCCTACAATGAGCAGTTCTTC.